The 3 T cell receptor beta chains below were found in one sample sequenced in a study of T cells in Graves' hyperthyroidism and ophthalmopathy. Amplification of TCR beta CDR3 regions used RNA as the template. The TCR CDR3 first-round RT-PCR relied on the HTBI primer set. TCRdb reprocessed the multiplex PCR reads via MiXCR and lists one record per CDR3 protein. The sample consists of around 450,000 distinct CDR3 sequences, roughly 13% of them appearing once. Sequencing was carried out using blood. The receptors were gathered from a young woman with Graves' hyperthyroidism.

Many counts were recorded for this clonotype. Here the CDR3 DNA reads TGTGCCAGCAGTTTTAGTCGGGCTAGCTTCTACAATGAGCAGTTCTTC. Amino acids: CASSFSRASFYNEQFF. This sequence joins TRBV28 and TRBJ2-1, with D possibly matching TRBD2 (5 bases). CDR1 is MDHEN and CDR2 is SYDVKM in the germline V gene. V lost 3 bases, J lost 3 bases, and 15 bases lay in between. This CDR3 is built from 16 residues.

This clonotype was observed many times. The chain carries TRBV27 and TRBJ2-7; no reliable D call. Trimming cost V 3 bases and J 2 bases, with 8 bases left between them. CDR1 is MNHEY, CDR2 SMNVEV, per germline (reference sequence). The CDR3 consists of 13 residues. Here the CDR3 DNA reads TGTGCCAGCAGTTTGTCCAGAACCTACGAGCAGTACTTC. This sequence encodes CASSLSRTYEQYF.

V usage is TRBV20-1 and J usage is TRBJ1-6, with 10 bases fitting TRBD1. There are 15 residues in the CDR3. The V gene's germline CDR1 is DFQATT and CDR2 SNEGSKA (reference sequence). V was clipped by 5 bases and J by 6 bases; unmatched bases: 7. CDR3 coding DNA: TGCAGTGCTGCGGGACAGGGGAAACGTAATTCACCCCTCCACTTT. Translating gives CSAAGQGKRNSPLHF.